The 15 T cell receptor beta chains presented below share a single source sample, sequenced in a study of shared clonotypes between healthy human individuals. Repertoires were generated with immunoSEQ multiplex PCR, while TCRdb's copy carries only in-frame clones and drops some. Among hundreds of thousands of clones listed, around 73% were seen once. The sequenced sample consisted of memory CD4+ T cells sorted from blood. The subset is: CD45RA-negative fraction. These receptors were taken from a young woman in good health.

This sequence joins TRBV28 and TRBJ2-7; 12 bases line up with TRBD2. The germline CDR1 and CDR2 sequences are MDHEN and SYDVKM. V lost 5 bases, J lost 4 bases, and 6 bases stayed unmatched. CDR3 length: 15 amino acids. DNA of the CDR3: TGTGCCAGCAGTCCCCGACTAGCGGGAGTTTACGAGCAGTACTTC. Amino acids: CASSPRLAGVYEQYF.

The V gene is TRBV27, the J gene TRBJ1-1, with D tentatively TRBD1 (5 bases). CDR1 is MNHEY and CDR2 is SMNVEV in the germline V gene (reference sequence). This CDR3 spans 13 amino acids. V lost 3 bases, J lost 9 bases, and 14 bases lay in between. The CDR3 DNA is TGTGCCAGCAGTTTTCGGGACCCCCTTAAAGCTTTCTTT. It is translated as CASSFRDPLKAFF.

The genes are TRBV28 and TRBJ2-2; 11 bases match TRBD2. V lost 3 bases to trimming and J lost 6 bases; unmatched junction nucleotides: 3. The CDR3 spans 15 residues. CDR1 is MDHEN, CDR2 SYDVKM, per germline. Here the CDR3 reads CASSFPSGRSGELFF. DNA of the CDR3: TGTGCCAGCAGTTTCCCTAGCGGGAGGTCCGGGGAGCTGTTTTTT. The complete variable domain, with remaining parts taken from reference TRBV28 and TRBJ2-2, reads DVKVTQSSRYLVKRTGEKVFLECVQDMDHENMFWYRQDPGLGLRLIYFSYDVKMKEKGDIPEGYSVSREKKERFSLILESASTNQTSMYLCASSFPSGRSGELFFGEGSRLTVL.

The V and J genes are TRBV19 and TRBJ2-7; possibly TRBD1 for D (5 bases). Germline values: CDR1 LNHDA, CDR2 SQIVND (reference sequence). V lost 3 bases and J 5 bases, leaving 14 bases between the germline ends. This CDR3 spans 14 amino acids. CDR3 in DNA: TGTGCCAGTAGTATTCAGGGATTAATCGACGAGCAGTACTTC. This translates into CASSIQGLIDEQYF.

This clone showed up just a few times. V gene TRBV2 combines with J gene TRBJ2-7, with D tentatively TRBD1 (6 bases). Germline V gene lookup returns CDR1 SNHLY and CDR2 FYNNEI. Deletions cut 7 bases from V and 6 bases from J, with 25 bases between. CDR3 length: 16 amino acids. CDR3 in amino acids: CASKTRDKESGIEQYF. DNA of the CDR3: TGTGCCAGCAAGACCCGGGACAAAGAATCAGGTATCGAGCAGTACTTC.

CDR3 sequence reads: CASSLWGQGVGGELFF. CDR3 DNA sequence: TGTGCCAGCAGTTTATGGGGGCAGGGGGTAGGCGGGGAGCTGTTTTTT. The V gene is TRBV28, the J gene TRBJ2-2; 7 nucleotides agree with TRBD1. The CDR3 is 16 residues long. The germline V gene encodes CDR1 MDHEN and CDR2 SYDVKM. Unmatched junction bases numbered 8, after V lost 0 bases and J lost 7 bases.

This chain connects TRBV18 to TRBJ1-1; D is unclear. V shed 3 bases and J shed 0 bases, with 14 bases lying between them. The CDR3 contains 16 residues. Germline lookup yields CDR1 KGHSH and CDR2 LQKENI. The CDR3 bases are TGTGCCAGCTCACCCAACACCGCCACGATGAACACTGAAGCTTTCTTT. Protein sequence: CASSPNTATMNTEAFF.

The rearrangement joins TRBV7-6 to TRBJ2-1; a possible D gene is TRBD1 (7 bases). The CDR3 covers 15 residues. Germline V gene data show CDR1 as SGHVS and CDR2 as FNYEAQ. Between the trimmed V and J ends, which lost 1 base and 4 bases, there was a span of 11 bases. The CDR3 DNA reads as TGTGCCAGCAGCTTAGGGGCAGGGGGGTACAATGAGCAGTTCTTC. Amino acids: CASSLGAGGYNEQFF.

The CDR3 is CASSYGLAGGEQYF. CDR3 nucleotide sequence: TGTGCCAGCAGTTATGGGCTAGCGGGAGGTGAGCAGTACTTC. The chain combines TRBV6-5 with TRBJ2-7; 11 bases line up with TRBD2. The CDR3 is 14 amino acids. Trimming at V came to 3 bases and at J to 7 bases, leaving 5 bases not matched to a gene. The germline gives CDR1 MNHEY, CDR2 SVGAGI.

The J gene is TRBJ2-3, the V gene TRBV6-1, with D uncertain. The CDR3 sequence is 17 residues long. In germline, CDR1 is MNHNS, CDR2 SASEGT. Trimming removed 3 bases at V and 1 base at J, with 17 bases between. CDR3: CASSDQPLGEGTDTQYF. In DNA form, the CDR3 reads TGTGCCAGCAGTGATCAACCCCTAGGTGAGGGCACAGATACGCAGTATTTT.

This chain connects TRBV5-4 to TRBJ1-1, with a tentative D call TRBD1 (5 bases). Looked up from germline, CDR1 is SGHNT and CDR2 is YYREEE (reference sequence). V was shortened by 6 bases and J by 4 bases, with 10 bases between the two germline ends. The CDR3 covers 12 residues. This CDR3 reads CASMIQGTEAFF. For the CDR3, the DNA is TGTGCCAGCATGATTCAGGGCACTGAAGCTTTCTTT.

V usage is TRBV5-4 and J usage is TRBJ2-4; tentatively, D is TRBD1 (6 bases). V shed 7 bases and J shed 0 bases, with 17 bases lying between them. CDR3 length equals 16 residues. Germline-derived CDR1 and CDR2 are SGHNT and YYREEE (reference sequence). Here the CDR3 DNA reads TGTGCCAGCTCAGGGACGACAGGCAGAGCCAAAAACATTCAGTACTTC. It translates to CASSGTTGRAKNIQYF.

This chain uses TRBV6-1 with TRBJ2-3; D tentatively reads TRBD1 or TRBD2 (5 bases each). CDR1 is MNHNS and CDR2 is SASEGT in the germline V gene. V was cut by 4 bases and J by 4 bases, with 21 bases left in between. This CDR3 has 17 residues. CDR3 nucleotide sequence: TGTGCCAGCAGTGCGAGGTGGGACCCGCCGAGGGCAGATACGCAGTATTTT. It translates to CASSARWDPPRADTQYF.

The rearrangement uses TRBV15 and TRBJ2-5, with TRBD2 matching over 10 bases. The germline V gene has CDR1 LNHNV and CDR2 YYDKDF (reference sequence). This CDR3 contains 19 residues. The trim removed 0 bases at V and 6 bases at J, leaving 16 bases unmatched. CDR3 amino acids: CATSRDLSAGGPIQQTQYF. The CDR3 DNA sequence: TGTGCCACCAGCAGAGATCTTTCAGCGGGAGGGCCTATTCAACAGACCCAGTACTTC.

The chain combines TRBV5-6 with TRBJ1-5; D is possibly TRBD1 (5 bases). Germline V lookup: CDR1 SGHDT, CDR2 YYEEEE. Trimming cost V 2 bases and J 7 bases, with 22 bases left between them. This CDR3 spans 17 amino acids. The CDR3 bases are TGTGCCAGCAGCTTATCCCTCGACAGTACCTCCAACCAGCCCCAGCATTTT. Its protein product is CASSLSLDSTSNQPQHF.